The entry below describes one T cell receptor beta chain. Germline V gene sequence: CDR1 MNHNS, CDR2 SASEGT. The CDR3 covers 13 residues. Trimming shortened V by 0 bases and J by 10 bases, and 13 bases separated the two germline ends. This entry is derived from a study of T cell changes during pregnancy in multiple sclerosis. The repertoire was sequenced with immunoSEQ multiplex PCR; TCRdb's copy has only in-frame clones and lacks some. Of roughly 80,000 clones listed, under 95% were seen once; the top ten hold 2.5% to 3%. This sequence originates from a female donor with multiple sclerosis, enrolled in a pregnancy study. The sample was peripheral blood, taken before pregnancy. The chain combines TRBV6-1 with TRBJ2-7; possibly TRBD1 for D (6 bases). The CDR3 nucleotides are TGTGCCAGCAGTGAAGCTGCCCCGACAGGACAGTACTTC. This translates into CASSEAAPTGQYF.